A single sample gave rise to the 5 T cell receptor beta chains below, sequenced in a study of blood T cell repertoires in COVID-19 (dated by TCRdb to about 2020). To prepare the library, the immunoSEQ multiplex PCR assay was applied. TCRdb's version of the immuneACCESS table is confined to in-frame rearrangements and falls short of the full clone set. An unresolved V gene accounts for under half of the shortfall where checked; the remainder is of unknown origin. This sample comprises hundreds of thousands of clones, roughly 83% of them detected only once. About 27% of the sample is taken by the ten largest. Sequencing was performed on peripheral blood. The receptors derive from a man aged 40-49 years with acute or convalescent COVID-19.

V and J are TRBV5-5 and TRBJ1-1; TRBD1 is a possible D gene (5 bases). Trimming stripped 1 base from V and 5 bases from J, with 15 bases between. This CDR3 spans 15 amino acids. Germline V gene sequence: CDR1 SGHKS, CDR2 YYEKEE (reference sequence). The chain's CDR3 is CASSLKQAGGTEAFF. The CDR3 DNA sequence: TGTGCCAGCAGCTTGAAACAGGCTGGGGGGACTGAAGCTTTCTTT.

The chain couples TRBV24-1 to TRBJ2-4; no firm D call. The CDR3 extends over 12 amino acids. Germline assignment: CDR1 KGHDR and CDR2 SFDVKD. V dropped 4 bases and J dropped 5 bases, with 5 bases sitting between them. In nucleotides, the CDR3 is TGTGCCACCAGTGACCGAGAAAACATTCAGTACTTC. This sequence encodes CATSDRENIQYF.

The V and J genes are TRBV5-8 and TRBJ2-5; D may be TRBD1 (5 bases). V shed 0 bases and J shed 2 bases, with 14 bases lying between them. Per germline, CDR1 SGHTS and CDR2 YDEGEE. The CDR3 runs 16 residues. The CDR3 reads CASSLEGLTTQETQYF. In DNA form, the CDR3 reads TGTGCCAGCAGCTTGGAGGGGCTGACAACGCAAGAGACCCAGTACTTC.

The V gene is TRBV7-2, the J gene TRBJ1-1; 9 bases are shared with TRBD1. This CDR3 comprises 13 residues. The germline CDR1 and CDR2 sequences are SGHTA and FQGNSA. V gave up 6 bases and J gave up 4 bases; unmatched junction bases: 3. DNA for the CDR3: TGTGCCAGCAGTAAGACAGGGGGCACTGAAGCTTTCTTT. It translates to CASSKTGGTEAFF.

The CDR3 loop is CATSYRGTNTGELFF. CDR3 bases: TGTGCCACCAGCTACAGGGGCACGAACACCGGGGAGCTGTTTTTT. This rearrangement joins TRBV15 to TRBJ2-2, with 7 bases identical to TRBD1. CDR1 and CDR2 from the germline V gene are LNHNV and YYDKDF (reference sequence). The CDR3 spans 15 residues. Trimming at V came to 5 bases and at J to 0 bases, leaving 3 bases not matched to a gene.